The rows below give T cell receptor beta chains drawn from one sample of a study of naive and memory T cell subsets. MiXCR was run by TCRdb on the UMI-ligation and nested PCR reads, yielding one entry per CDR3 protein. In the table there are around 110,000 distinct CDR3 sequences, 36% of which are singletons. Sequencing input: central memory CD4+ T cells from blood. These receptors came from a human donor in good health. Each CDR3 is given without its conserved first and last residue. D genes are given only for firm matches. Not all rows give a size; the values are once, few, many and, for expanded clones, a class.

abundance: -; d_gene: TRBD1; v_gene: TRBV5-4; CDR3aa: ASSPKTGVQETQY
abundance: many; d_gene: -; v_gene: TRBV19; CDR3aa: ASTGNVVRESTDTQY
abundance: -; d_gene: TRBD2; v_gene: TRBV27; CDR3aa: ASRMRLAGGNEQF
abundance: -; d_gene: -; v_gene: TRBV29-1; CDR3aa: SVSPGVQETQY
abundance: few; d_gene: -; v_gene: TRBV20-1; CDR3aa: SARDSLVGTQY
abundance: few; d_gene: TRBD2; v_gene: TRBV5-1; CDR3aa: ASSLGGSNYNEQF
abundance: few; d_gene: -; v_gene: TRBV28; CDR3aa: ASSLPAPGIQY
abundance: few; d_gene: -; v_gene: TRBV5-5; CDR3aa: ASSLEGSQPQH
abundance: few; d_gene: -; v_gene: TRBV11-2; CDR3aa: ASSLFRTEKETQY
abundance: -; d_gene: -; v_gene: TRBV29-1; CDR3aa: SVGRARGYT
abundance: -; d_gene: -; v_gene: TRBV12-3/TRBV12-4; CDR3aa: ASSPSMNEQF
abundance: -; d_gene: -; v_gene: TRBV20-1; CDR3aa: SAKLGRGEQF
abundance: -; d_gene: TRBD2; v_gene: TRBV20-1; CDR3aa: SAISTSGSNEQF
abundance: -; d_gene: -; v_gene: TRBV29-1; CDR3aa: SVPRGRGNEQF
abundance: -; d_gene: TRBD1; v_gene: TRBV20-1; CDR3aa: SARSLDRGAYGYT
abundance: -; d_gene: -; v_gene: TRBV28; CDR3aa: ASTYRQSASPLH
abundance: -; d_gene: -; v_gene: TRBV20-1; CDR3aa: SAREQNSNQPQH
abundance: medium-sized; d_gene: -; v_gene: TRBV7-9; CDR3aa: ASSITSTDTQY
abundance: -; d_gene: -; v_gene: TRBV20-1; CDR3aa: SARGGGMNTEAF
abundance: -; d_gene: -; v_gene: TRBV7-2; CDR3aa: ASRPTGSRYT
abundance: -; d_gene: TRBD2; v_gene: TRBV29-1; CDR3aa: SGGGGEQF
abundance: few; d_gene: TRBD1; v_gene: TRBV10-1; CDR3aa: ASSDPDRATDTQY
abundance: -; d_gene: TRBD2; v_gene: TRBV9; CDR3aa: ASSYDSGAYNEQF
abundance: few; d_gene: TRBD1; v_gene: TRBV9; CDR3aa: ASSVEAPGGRSGELF
abundance: -; d_gene: TRBD1; v_gene: TRBV4-3; CDR3aa: ASSQGPPGQISYT
abundance: few; d_gene: -; v_gene: TRBV11-3; CDR3aa: ASSLDQGFNEQF
abundance: once; d_gene: -; v_gene: TRBV12-3/TRBV12-4; CDR3aa: ASSLGDIQY
abundance: -; d_gene: -; v_gene: TRBV18; CDR3aa: ASSDRGSYNEQF
abundance: few; d_gene: -; v_gene: TRBV6-5; CDR3aa: ASSVYSNQPQH
abundance: few; d_gene: TRBD2; v_gene: TRBV28; CDR3aa: ASSPLSLAGKEF
abundance: -; d_gene: -; v_gene: TRBV5-1; CDR3aa: ASSLVGVSYNEQF